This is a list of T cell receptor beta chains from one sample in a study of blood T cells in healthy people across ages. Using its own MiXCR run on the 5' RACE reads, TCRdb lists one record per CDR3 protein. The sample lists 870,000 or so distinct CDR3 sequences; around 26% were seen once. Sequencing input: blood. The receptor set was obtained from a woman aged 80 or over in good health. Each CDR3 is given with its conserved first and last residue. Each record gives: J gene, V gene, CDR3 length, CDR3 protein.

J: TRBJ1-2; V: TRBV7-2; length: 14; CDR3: CASSLDWRSNGYTF
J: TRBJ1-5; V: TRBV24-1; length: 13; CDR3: CATSDLPNQPQHF
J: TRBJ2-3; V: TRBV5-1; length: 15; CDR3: CASSLDRGSTDTQYF
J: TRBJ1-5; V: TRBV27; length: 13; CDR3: CASRPEGGQPQHF
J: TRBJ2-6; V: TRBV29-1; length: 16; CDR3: CSTFGGAHSGANVLTF
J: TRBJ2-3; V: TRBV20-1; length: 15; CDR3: CSAFAGGALADTQYF
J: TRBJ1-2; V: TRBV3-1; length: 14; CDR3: CASRQGPANYGYTF
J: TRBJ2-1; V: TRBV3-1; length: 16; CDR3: CASSHYGTGGINEQFF
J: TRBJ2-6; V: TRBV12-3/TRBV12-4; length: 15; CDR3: CASSLRLSGANVLTF
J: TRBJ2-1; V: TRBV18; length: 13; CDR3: CASSPVEGDGQFF
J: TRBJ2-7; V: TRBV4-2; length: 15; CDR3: CASSPSVASGNEQYF
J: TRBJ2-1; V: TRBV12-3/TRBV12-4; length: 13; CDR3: CASSGTMWNEQFF
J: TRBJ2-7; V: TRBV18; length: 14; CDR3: CASSQKGFLNEQYF
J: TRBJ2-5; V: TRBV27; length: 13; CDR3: CASRPSRVETQYF
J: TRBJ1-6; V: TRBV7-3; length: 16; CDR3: CASSLEGRSYNSPLHF
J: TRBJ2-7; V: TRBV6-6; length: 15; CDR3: CASRGGLAGSYEQYF
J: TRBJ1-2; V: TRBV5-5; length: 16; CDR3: CASSLWAPTTFYGYTF
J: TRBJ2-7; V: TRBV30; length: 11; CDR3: CAWDRGYEQYF
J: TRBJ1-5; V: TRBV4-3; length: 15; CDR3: CASSPSLGGNQPQHF
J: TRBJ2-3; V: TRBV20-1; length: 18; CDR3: CSARSGTSGPLRTDTQYF
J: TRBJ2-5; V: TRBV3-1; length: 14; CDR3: CASSTGLNRETQYF
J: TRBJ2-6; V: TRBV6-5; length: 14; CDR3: CASIDRAGANVLTF
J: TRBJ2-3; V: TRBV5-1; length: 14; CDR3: CASSDSGTSDTQYF
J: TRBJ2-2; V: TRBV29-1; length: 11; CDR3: CSVEEFGELFF
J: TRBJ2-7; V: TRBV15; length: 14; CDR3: CTTSRDRGPYEQYF
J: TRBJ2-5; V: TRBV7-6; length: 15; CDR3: CASSLGQGARETQYF
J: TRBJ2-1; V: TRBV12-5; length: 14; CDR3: CASGKGDGDNEQFF
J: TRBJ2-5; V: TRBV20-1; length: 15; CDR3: CSARELAGLGETQYF
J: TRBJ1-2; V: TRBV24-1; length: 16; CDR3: CATSDFVLCRMRGYTF
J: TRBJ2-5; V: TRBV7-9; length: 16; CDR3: CASSLRRTGGFETQYF
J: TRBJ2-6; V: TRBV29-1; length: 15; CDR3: CSVQGGGGGANVLTF
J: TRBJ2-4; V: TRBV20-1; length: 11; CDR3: CSAPARGTQYF
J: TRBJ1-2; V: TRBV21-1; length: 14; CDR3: CASSKEKGRGGYTF
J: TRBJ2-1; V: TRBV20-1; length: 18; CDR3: CSARHRMGTSAHSDEQFF
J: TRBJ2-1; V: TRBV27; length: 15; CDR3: CASSKTAPAWGEQFF
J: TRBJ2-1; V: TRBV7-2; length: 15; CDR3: CASSFKQGRGNEQFF
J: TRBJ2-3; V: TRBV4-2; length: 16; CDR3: CASSQSAAGGPDTQYF
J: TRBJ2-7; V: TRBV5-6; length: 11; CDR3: CASSRQNEQYF
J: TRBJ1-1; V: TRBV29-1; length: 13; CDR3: CSVEGTRRTEAFF
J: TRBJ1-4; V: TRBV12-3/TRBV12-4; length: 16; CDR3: CASSLGPSLINEKLFF